Each of the 13 T cell receptor beta chains below was sequenced from the same sample in a study of blood T cell repertoires in COVID-19. Profiling relied on immunoSEQ multiplex PCR, and the TCRdb table lists in-frame clones only, not all of them. Of about 200,000 clones in the sample, around 85% were seen once. The material sequenced was PBMCs or T cells enriched from blood (not recorded which). The source of these receptors is a man aged 35-49 years who had recovered from COVID-19.

The chain carries TRBV7-2 and TRBJ1-1; a possible D gene is TRBD1 (6 bases). V gave up 1 base and J gave up 1 base, with 10 bases separating them. The CDR3 loop spans 15 amino acids. Looked up from germline, CDR1 is SGHTA and CDR2 is FQGNSA. DNA of the CDR3: TGTGCCAGCAGCTTAGTCTACAGGGCGAACACTGAAGCTTTCTTT. Translated, it gives CASSLVYRANTEAFF.

The CDR3 sequence is CATSGRGSIYGYTF. The CDR3, as DNA: TGTGCCACCTCTGGAAGGGGTAGTATCTATGGCTACACCTTC. This chain links TRBV6-5 with TRBJ1-2; D perhaps matches TRBD1 (5 bases). Trimming shortened V by 10 bases and J by 4 bases, and 19 bases separated the two germline ends. The V gene's germline CDR1 is MNHEY and CDR2 SVGAGI. This CDR3 has 14 amino acids.

The chain has TRBV4-1 and TRBJ2-7; the match to TRBD2 covers 10 bases. This CDR3 has 17 amino acids. V trimming: 0 bases; J trimming: 0 bases; junction bases outside the gene matches: 5. Germline V lookup: CDR1 MGHRA, CDR2 YSYEKL. The CDR3 DNA follows: TGCGCCAGCAGCCAAGATAGGACTAGCGGAAGCTCCTACGAGCAGTACTTC. Translated, it gives CASSQDRTSGSSYEQYF.

This chain joins TRBV6-5 and TRBJ2-4, with unresolved D. Germline CDR1 is MNHEY and CDR2 is SVGAGI. V was pared by 7 bases and J by 3 bases, with 4 bases between. The CDR3 spans 11 residues. CDR3 DNA: TGTGCCAGCACCAGCAAAAACATTCAGTACTTC. This codes for CASTSKNIQYF.

On this clone itself: The germline gene is not matched at one end of the junction; a read error may be the cause. V and J are TRBV7-7 and TRBJ2-5, with 12 bases aligning to TRBD1. The germline V gene encodes CDR1 SSHAT and CDR2 FNYEAQ (reference sequence). This CDR3 spans 15 amino acids. DNA of the CDR3: TGTGCTAGCAGCCCTGGGACAGGGGGCGCAGAGACCCAGTACTTC. Its translation is CASSPGTGGAETQYF.

The chain uses TRBV27 and TRBJ2-5; no clear D gene. The ends were cut back, 6 bases at V and 5 bases at J, with 13 bases in the middle. Per germline, CDR1 MNHEY and CDR2 SMNVEV (reference sequence). CDR3 length equals 13 residues. DNA for the CDR3: TGTGCCAGCAGGACTGTTGTCGGGGAGACCCAGTACTTC. Translating gives CASRTVVGETQYF.

With regard to this clone: Possible read error: a much larger clone is one base away. J is TRBJ1-2 and V is TRBV16; D ambiguous. There are 13 residues in the CDR3. Per germline, CDR1 KGHSY and CDR2 FQNENV. CDR3 DNA sequence: TGTGTCAGCACTCTTTGGTCAGGTGATGGCTACACCTTC. Translated: CVSTLWSGDGYTF.

The genes are TRBV9 and TRBJ1-2; 7 bases fit TRBD1. Trimming removed 0 bases from V and 8 bases from J; junction bases left unmatched: 16. The CDR3 sequence is 17 residues long. Germline CDR1 reads SGDLS; CDR2 reads YYNGEE. The CDR3 loop reads CASSVGRGLIGSEGYTF. CDR3 nucleotides: TGTGCCAGCAGCGTAGGGAGGGGGCTCATCGGGTCGGAAGGCTACACCTTC.

This chain links TRBV27 with TRBJ2-5; TRBD2 matches 8 bases. This CDR3 comprises 15 residues. J gave up 5 bases and V 3 bases, and 8 bases lay outside the gene matches. Germline V gives CDR1 MNHEY, CDR2 SMNVEV (reference sequence). The CDR3 is CASSFLGRAKETQYF. The CDR3 DNA sequence: TGTGCCAGCAGTTTCCTCGGGAGGGCCAAGGAGACCCAGTACTTC.

This clone was counted between two and nine times. The chain joins TRBV24-1 to TRBJ1-5, with a tentative D call TRBD1 (6 bases). The ends were cut back, 3 bases at V and 11 bases at J, with 10 bases in the middle. The germline V gene encodes CDR1 KGHDR and CDR2 SFDVKD. This CDR3 has 12 amino acids. The DNA of the CDR3 is TGTGCCACCAGTGATGTTGGGACAACCCAGCATTTT. Translated: CATSDVGTTQHF.

The chain carries TRBV28 and TRBJ2-7, with TRBD1 matching 10 bases. J lost 0 bases, V lost 4 bases, and 6 bases had no gene match. The CDR3 sequence is 16 residues long. The germline V gene has CDR1 MDHEN and CDR2 SYDVKM. In DNA, the CDR3 is TGTGCCAGCAGTTCCTCCGGGACAGGGGCCTCCTACGAGCAGTACTTC. This translates into CASSSSGTGASYEQYF.

With regard to this clone: The sample has other DNA sequences that encode this CDR3 too. The chain couples TRBV7-9 to TRBJ1-5; D may be TRBD1 (5 bases). Trimming left V 5 bases short and J 0 bases short, with 8 bases between. Per the germline V gene, CDR1 is SEHNR and CDR2 is FQNEAQ (reference sequence). The length of the CDR3 is 14 residues. CDR3 nucleotide sequence: TGTGCCAGCAGCCGGGGGGGTAGCAATCAGCCCCAGCATTTT. Its translation is CASSRGGSNQPQHF. Combining the CDR3 with reference TRBV7-9 and TRBJ1-5 gives the whole variable domain DTGVSQNPRHKITKRGQNVTFRCDPISEHNRLYWYRQTLGQGPEFLTYFQNEAQLEKSRLLSDRFSAERPKGSFSTLEIQRTEQGDSAMYLCASSRGGSNQPQHFGDGTRLSIL.

The chain has TRBV11-2 and TRBJ1-1, with D possibly matching TRBD1 (5 bases). Germline V gives CDR1 SGHAT, CDR2 FQNNGV. This CDR3 comprises 13 residues. V was clipped by 1 base and J by 5 bases, with 8 bases between them. CDR3 DNA sequence: TGTGCCAGCAGCTTAGGGGGGGTTACTGAAGCTTTCTTT. Residues: CASSLGGVTEAFF.